The rows below give T cell receptor beta chains drawn from one sample of a study of early T cells in non-severe SARS-CoV-2 infection. TCRdb passed the 5' RACE reads through MiXCR, listing each CDR3 protein once. The data hold some 40,000 distinct CDR3 sequences, with over 4% observed a single time. Sequencing was done on a sample of whole blood. The receptors shown here come from an adult who was a healthcare worker with PCR-confirmed SARS-CoV-2 infection or an uninfected control (not recorded which). Each CDR3 is given with its conserved first and last residue. A D gene is named only where the DNA matches it firmly. Size is stated for part of the rows, as once, few or many counts, or as a class when the clone is expanded.

d_call j_call clone_size v_call cdr3_nt cdr3_aa
- TRBJ2-6 many TRBV28 TGTGCCAGCAGTTTGGTTTGGCAGGCCGGTATGAGGGCCAACGTCCTGACTTTC CASSLVWQAGMRANVLTF
TRBD2 TRBJ2-7 many TRBV7-3 TGTGCCAGCAGCTTACGGGGCGGGAGCGATTCCTACGAGCAGTACTTC CASSLRGGSDSYEQYF
TRBD2 TRBJ2-3 many TRBV11-2 TGTGCCAGCAGTTACGGGACTAGCGGGAGAAGCACAGATACGCAGTATTTT CASSYGTSGRSTDTQYF
- TRBJ1-6 many TRBV7-9 TGTGCCAGCACCCGATCGGGGGGCGCTTCCTATAATTCACCCCTCCACTTT CASTRSGGASYNSPLHF
TRBD1 TRBJ1-1 many TRBV5-6 TGTGCCAGCTTCAACGGGGCAGGGGGAGAAGCTTTCTTT CASFNGAGGEAFF
TRBD1 TRBJ1-2 - TRBV2 TGTGCCAGCCCCTTGGCCAGGGGGCCGAACTATGGCTACACCTTC CASPLARGPNYGYTF
- TRBJ2-5 few TRBV18 TGTGCCAGCTCACCAAAGGGAGAGACCCAGTACTTC CASSPKGETQYF
- TRBJ2-3 few TRBV7-3 TGTGCCAGCAGCGCAACTAGCACAGATACGCAGTATTTT CASSATSTDTQYF
- TRBJ1-6 many TRBV27 TGTGCCAGCACCCTTGGGTCGTTAAACTCCTATAATTCACCCCTCCACTTT CASTLGSLNSYNSPLHF
- TRBJ2-1 many TRBV11-2 TGTGCCAGCAGCCCGAACCAGGGGAGTGTTAATGAGCAGTTCTTC CASSPNQGSVNEQFF
- TRBJ1-2 few TRBV12-3/TRBV12-4 TGTGCCAGCAGTTTTGGGGGGGGCTGGTATGGCTACACCTTC CASSFGGGWYGYTF
- TRBJ2-5 - TRBV7-2 TGTGCCAGCAGCTTAGGTGTACACCAAGAGACCCAGTACTTC CASSLGVHQETQYF
TRBD1 TRBJ2-3 few TRBV5-1 TGCGCCAGCAGCACACAGGGGGCGGCCAAAGATACGCAGTATTTT CASSTQGAAKDTQYF
TRBD2 TRBJ2-7 - TRBV5-1 TGCGCCAGCAGCTTGGTGAGCGGGAGGTACGAGCAGTACTTC CASSLVSGRYEQYF
TRBD1 TRBJ1-2 many TRBV28 TGTGCCAGCAGTTCGCCAACACTCGCCAGGACAGGGGCTACTAACTATGGCTACACCTTC CASSSPTLARTGATNYGYTF
TRBD2 TRBJ2-1 many TRBV6-4 TGTGCCAGCAGTGACGGGACTAGCGGGGGGAATGAGCAGTTCTTC CASSDGTSGGNEQFF
- TRBJ2-1 many TRBV7-3 TGTGCCAGCAGCTTGGGGACGGGCAATGAGCAGTTCTTC CASSLGTGNEQFF
- TRBJ1-2 many TRBV19 TGTGCCAGCAGATCCCTCGAGACGGCGAACTATGGCTACACCTTC CASRSLETANYGYTF
- TRBJ2-5 few TRBV29-1 TGCAGCGTTGCCCAAGAGACCCAGTACTTC CSVAQETQYF
- TRBJ2-3 - TRBV7-2 TGTGCCAGCAGCCGGGCCCCCAGCACAGATACGCAGTATTTT CASSRAPSTDTQYF
- TRBJ1-2 many TRBV20-1 TGCAGTGCTAGACCGAGAGGGGATTATGGCTACACCTTC CSARPRGDYGYTF
TRBD2 TRBJ2-1 - TRBV11-1 TGTGCCAGCAGCTTAGTCTTGGGCGGGAGCTCCTACAATGAGCAGTTCTTC CASSLVLGGSSYNEQFF
- TRBJ1-3 many TRBV18 TGTGCCAGCTCACCACCGACCAGAAACACCATATATTTT CASSPPTRNTIYF
TRBD1 TRBJ1-5 many TRBV2 TGTGCCAGCCGGACAGGCCGCGCGTCTCGTCAGCCCCAGCATTTT CASRTGRASRQPQHF
TRBD2 TRBJ2-2 many TRBV7-2 TGTGCCAGCAGCTTTGAGCGGGAGGGCCTCGGGGAGCTGTTTTTT CASSFEREGLGELFF
- TRBJ2-2 medium-sized TRBV7-9 TGTGCCAGCAGCTCCACGGACGGTTCGGTCACCGGGGAGCTGTTTTTT CASSSTDGSVTGELFF
TRBD2 TRBJ2-5 many TRBV7-2 TGTGCCAGCAGCCCGAAATTCACTAGCGGGGGCCACCAAGAGACCCAGTACTTC CASSPKFTSGGHQETQYF
- TRBJ2-7 few TRBV7-9 TGTGCCAGCAGCTTAGCGCGAAGGGGAGCTGGCGAGCAGTACTTC CASSLARRGAGEQYF
- TRBJ1-1 few TRBV7-9 TGTGCCAGCAGCTTAGGTCATCTCGGGATCACTGAAGCTTTCTTT CASSLGHLGITEAFF
- TRBJ2-5 many TRBV2 TGTGCCAGCAGTCCTTCCTGGACCGGAGGAGAGACCCAGTACTTC CASSPSWTGGETQYF
TRBD2 TRBJ2-1 - TRBV18 TGTGCCAGCCTCCACCCGGGACTAGGAATTGGGAATGAGCAGTTCTTC CASLHPGLGIGNEQFF
TRBD2 TRBJ2-1 many TRBV5-1 TGCGCCAGCAGCTTGACTAGCGGGACCTACAATGAGCAGTTCTTC CASSLTSGTYNEQFF
- TRBJ2-3 many TRBV7-2 TGTGCCAGCAGCGCTGCCCCGGGTACGCAGTATTTT CASSAAPGTQYF
- TRBJ2-3 many TRBV5-4 TGTGCCAGCAGCCAAATAGGGCAGGGAACAGATACGCAGTATTTT CASSQIGQGTDTQYF
- TRBJ2-5 - TRBV6-5 TGTGCCAGCAGTTACAACGGGGCCCAAGAGACCCAGTACTTC CASSYNGAQETQYF
TRBD1 TRBJ1-1 many TRBV7-9 TGTGCCAGCAGCCAAGGTTCAGGGGGCAGCGGCTCTGAAGCTTTCTTT CASSQGSGGSGSEAFF
TRBD1 TRBJ1-6 many TRBV6-6 TGTGCCGGCTCGGGACAGGGAAATAAGGATTCACCCCTCCATTTT CAGSGQGNKDSPLHF
- TRBJ2-7 few TRBV6-1 TGTGCCAGCAGTACCGAAGGGAGTTACGAGCAGTACTTC CASSTEGSYEQYF
- TRBJ2-3 many TRBV6-4 TGTGCCAGCAGCTCAGCGGAGGGGACTAGCACAGATACGCAGTATTTT CASSSAEGTSTDTQYF
- TRBJ2-5 many TRBV15 TGTGCCACCAGCAGCAGACTAGTAGGACAAGAGACCCAGTACTTC CATSSRLVGQETQYF
- TRBJ2-1 many TRBV12-3/TRBV12-4 TGTGTAACAGGTGTCTCCTACAATGAGCAGTTCTTC CVTGVSYNEQFF
- TRBJ1-5 many TRBV7-9 TGTGCCAGCAGCTTAGGCACAGCTCTAGACCAGCCCCAGCATTTT CASSLGTALDQPQHF
- TRBJ1-1 many TRBV4-1 TGCGCCAGCAGCCAAGACGGATTACGTGAAGCTTTCTTT CASSQDGLREAFF
TRBD1 TRBJ1-1 many TRBV7-2 TGTGCCAGCAGCTTGCACGGGACAGTCTCCACTGAAGCTTTCTTT CASSLHGTVSTEAFF
- TRBJ2-2 few TRBV27 TGTGCCAGCAGCATCGTCATCACCGGGGAGCTGTTTTTT CASSIVITGELFF
- TRBJ2-5 many TRBV18 TGTGCCAGCTCACCCCTCGACATCCAGCAAGAGACCCAGTACTTC CASSPLDIQQETQYF
- TRBJ1-6 - TRBV19 TGTGCCAGTAAGGTGGCTACTGCTTCACCCCTCCACTTT CASKVATASPLHF
- TRBJ1-6 few TRBV6-4 TGTGCCAGCAGCCCGGTCCCGGTCAATTCACCCCTCCACTTT CASSPVPVNSPLHF
- TRBJ2-6 many TRBV7-8 TGTGCCAGCAGCATTGGGGTCCCTGGGGCCAACGTCCTGACTTTC CASSIGVPGANVLTF
TRBD2 TRBJ2-7 - TRBV7-2 TGTGCCAGCAGCTTAAGCTCCTCCGGGACTAGCCGCAGGAACGAGCAGTACTTC CASSLSSSGTSRRNEQYF
TRBD1 TRBJ2-3 many TRBV5-4 TGTGCCAGCAGACCGGGACAGGGGCCAGATACGCAGTATTTT CASRPGQGPDTQYF
TRBD2 TRBJ2-3 many TRBV6-5 TGTGCCAGCAGGGAACTAGCGGGGACGGGTACGCAGTATTTT CASRELAGTGTQYF
- TRBJ2-1 - TRBV27 TGTGCCAGCAGGACAATCGACAATGAGCAGTTCTTC CASRTIDNEQFF
- TRBJ2-5 many TRBV7-2 TGTGCCAGCAGCTTACTAGGAAAAGAGACCCAGTACTTC CASSLLGKETQYF
- TRBJ2-1 many TRBV6-2/TRBV6-3 TGTGCCAGCAGCTACCGATTGAGGGACGGAACCTACAATGAGCAGTTCTTC CASSYRLRDGTYNEQFF
TRBD1 TRBJ2-1 many TRBV2 TGTGCCAGCACAGAGGGACAGGAGAATTACAATGAGCAGTTCTTC CASTEGQENYNEQFF
TRBD2 TRBJ2-1 many TRBV4-3 TGCGCCAGCAGCCAAGCGACTTTACTAGCGGGGGGCCGCAATGAGCAGTTCTTC CASSQATLLAGGRNEQFF
- TRBJ2-7 few TRBV21-1 TGTGCCAGCAGCAAATTCTGGCCTAGACGCCAAGGGAGACTAGTGGGGGGCTACGAGCAGTACTTC CASSKFWPRRQGRLVGGYEQYF